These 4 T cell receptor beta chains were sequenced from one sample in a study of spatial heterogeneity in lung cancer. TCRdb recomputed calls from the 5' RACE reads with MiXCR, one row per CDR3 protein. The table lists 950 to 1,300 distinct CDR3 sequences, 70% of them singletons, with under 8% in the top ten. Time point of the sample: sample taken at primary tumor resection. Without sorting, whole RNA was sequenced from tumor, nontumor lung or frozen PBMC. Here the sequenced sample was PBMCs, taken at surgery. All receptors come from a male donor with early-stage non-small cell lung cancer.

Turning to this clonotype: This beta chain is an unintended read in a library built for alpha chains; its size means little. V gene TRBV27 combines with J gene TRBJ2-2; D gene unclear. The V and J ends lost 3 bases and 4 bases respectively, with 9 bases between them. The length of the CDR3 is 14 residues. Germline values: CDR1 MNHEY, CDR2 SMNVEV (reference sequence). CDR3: CASSLGSATGELFF. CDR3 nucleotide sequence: TGTGCCAGCAGTTTGGGCAGCGCCACCGGGGAGCTGTTTTTT.

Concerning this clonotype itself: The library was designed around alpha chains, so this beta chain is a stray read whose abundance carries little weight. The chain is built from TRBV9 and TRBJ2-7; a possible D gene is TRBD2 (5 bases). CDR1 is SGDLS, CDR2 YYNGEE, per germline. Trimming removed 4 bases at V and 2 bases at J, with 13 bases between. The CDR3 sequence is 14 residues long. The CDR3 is CASSPEGLPYEQYF. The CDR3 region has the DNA TGTGCCAGCAGCCCCGAGGGATTACCCTACGAGCAGTACTTC.

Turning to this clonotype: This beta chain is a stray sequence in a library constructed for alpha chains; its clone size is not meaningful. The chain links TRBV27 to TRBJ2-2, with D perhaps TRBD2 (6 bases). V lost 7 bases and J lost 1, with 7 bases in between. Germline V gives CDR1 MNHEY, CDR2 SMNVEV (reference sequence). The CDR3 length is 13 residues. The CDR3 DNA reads TGTGCCAGCAAGGAGGGGAACACCGGGGAGCTGTTTTTT. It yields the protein CASKEGNTGELFF.

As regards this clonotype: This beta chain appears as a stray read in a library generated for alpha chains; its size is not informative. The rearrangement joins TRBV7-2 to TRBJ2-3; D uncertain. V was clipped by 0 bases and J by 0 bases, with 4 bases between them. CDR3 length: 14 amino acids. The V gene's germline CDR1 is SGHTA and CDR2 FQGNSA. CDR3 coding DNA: TGTGCCAGCAGCTTAGCCGTGAGCACAGATACGCAGTATTTT. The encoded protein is CASSLAVSTDTQYF.